This T cell receptor (beta chain) emerged from a study of T cells expressing NK-cell markers. As for the study in general: Sequencing covered eight donors, seven HCMV-seropositive and one seronegative. General observations from the study: In a few donors, dominant clonotypes made up roughly 25-60.1% of CD3+CD56-NKG2C+ cells.

As to this clonotype: Its antigen is still unknown.

5'RACE template switching built TCR beta cDNA with unique molecular identifiers. Each CDR3 protein gets one entry in TCRdb, which reprocessed the 5' RACE reads and gives no DNA. The sample includes a few hundred thousand distinct CDR3 sequences. Sequencing was carried out using blood T cells: a sorted CD56 or NKG2C T cell subset, CD4+ or CD8+ T cells, or bulk PBMC T cells (not recorded which). This TCR was recovered from a man aged 18-30 years in good health.

This CDR3 reads CASSFNRPQHF. V usage is TRBV12-3 or TRBV12-4 and J usage is TRBJ1-5. The length of the CDR3 is 11 residues.